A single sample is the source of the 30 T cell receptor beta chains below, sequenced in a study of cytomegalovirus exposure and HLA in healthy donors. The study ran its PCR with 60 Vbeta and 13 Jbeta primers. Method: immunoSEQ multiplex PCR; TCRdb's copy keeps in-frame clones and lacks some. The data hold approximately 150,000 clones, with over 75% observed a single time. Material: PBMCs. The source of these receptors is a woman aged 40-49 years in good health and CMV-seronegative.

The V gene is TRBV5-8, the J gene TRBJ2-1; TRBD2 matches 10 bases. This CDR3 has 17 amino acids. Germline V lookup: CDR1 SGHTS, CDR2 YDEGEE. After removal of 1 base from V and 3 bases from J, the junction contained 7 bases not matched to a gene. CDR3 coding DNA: TGTGCCAGCAGCTTGATAGGGGGACTAGCGAACTACAATGAGCAGTTCTTC. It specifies CASSLIGGLANYNEQFF.

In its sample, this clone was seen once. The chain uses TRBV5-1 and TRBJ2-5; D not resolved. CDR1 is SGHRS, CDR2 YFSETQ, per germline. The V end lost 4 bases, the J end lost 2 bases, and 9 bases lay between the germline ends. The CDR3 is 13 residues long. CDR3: CASSLIGQETQYF. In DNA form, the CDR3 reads TGCGCCAGCAGCCTGATCGGGCAAGAGACCCAGTACTTC.

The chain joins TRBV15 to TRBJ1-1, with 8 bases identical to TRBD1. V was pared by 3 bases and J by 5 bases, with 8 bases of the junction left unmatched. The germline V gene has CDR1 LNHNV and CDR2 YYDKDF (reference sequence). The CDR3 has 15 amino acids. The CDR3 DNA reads TGTGCCACCAGCAGGGCCGGGACAGGTAGGACTGAAGCTTTCTTT. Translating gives CATSRAGTGRTEAFF.

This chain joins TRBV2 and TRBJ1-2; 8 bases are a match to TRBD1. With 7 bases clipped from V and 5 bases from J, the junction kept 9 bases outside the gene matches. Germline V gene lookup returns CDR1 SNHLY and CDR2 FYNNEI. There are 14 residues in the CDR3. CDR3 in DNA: TGTGCCAGCACCGACCAGGGGGCGGGTTATGGCTACACCTTC. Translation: CASTDQGAGYGYTF.

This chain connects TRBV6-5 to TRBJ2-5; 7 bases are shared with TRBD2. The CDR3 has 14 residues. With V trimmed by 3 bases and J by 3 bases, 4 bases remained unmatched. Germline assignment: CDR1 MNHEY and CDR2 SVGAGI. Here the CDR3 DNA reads TGTGCCAGCAGTTATTTGGGGGGGAAAGAGACCCAGTACTTC. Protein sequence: CASSYLGGKETQYF.

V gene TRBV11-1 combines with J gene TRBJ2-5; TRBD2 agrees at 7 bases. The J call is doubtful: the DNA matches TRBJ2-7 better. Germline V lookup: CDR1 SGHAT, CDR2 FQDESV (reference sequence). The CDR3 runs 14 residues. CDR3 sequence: CASSLPSSGHEQYF. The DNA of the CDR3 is TGTGCCAGCAGCTTACCGTCTAGCGGTCACGAGCAGTACTTC.

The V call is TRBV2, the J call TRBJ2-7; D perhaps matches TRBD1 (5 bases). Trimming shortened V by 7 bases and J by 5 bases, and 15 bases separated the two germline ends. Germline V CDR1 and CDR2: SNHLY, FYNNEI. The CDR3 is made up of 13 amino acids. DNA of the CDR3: TGTGCCAGCACCCGGCAGGGTTTACACGAGCAGTACTTC. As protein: CASTRQGLHEQYF. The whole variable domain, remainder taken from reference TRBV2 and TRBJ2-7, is EPEVTQTPSHQVTQMGQEVILRCVPISNHLYFYWYRQILGQKVEFLVSFYNNEISEKSEIFDDQFSVERPDGSNFTLKIRSTKLEDSAMYFCASTRQGLHEQYFGPGTRLTVT.

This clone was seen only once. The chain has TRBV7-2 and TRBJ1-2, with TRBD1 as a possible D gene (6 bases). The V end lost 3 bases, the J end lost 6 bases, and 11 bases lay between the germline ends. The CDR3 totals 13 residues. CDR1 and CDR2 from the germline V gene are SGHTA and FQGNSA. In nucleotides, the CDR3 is TGTGCCAGCAGCTTCTCACAGGGAAATGGCTACACCTTC. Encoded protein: CASSFSQGNGYTF.

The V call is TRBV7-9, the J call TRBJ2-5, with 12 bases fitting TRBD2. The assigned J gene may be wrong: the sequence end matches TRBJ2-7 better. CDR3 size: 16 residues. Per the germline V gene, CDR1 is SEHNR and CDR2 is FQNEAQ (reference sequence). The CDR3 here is CASSVTSGSLHYEQYF. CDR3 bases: TGTGCCAGCAGCGTGACTAGCGGGAGCCTTCATTACGAGCAGTACTTC.

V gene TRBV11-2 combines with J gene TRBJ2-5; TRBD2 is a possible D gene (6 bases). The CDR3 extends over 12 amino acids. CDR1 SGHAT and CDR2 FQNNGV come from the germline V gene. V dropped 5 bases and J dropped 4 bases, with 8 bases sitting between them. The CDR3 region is CASSPLAETQYF. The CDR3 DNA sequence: TGTGCCAGCAGCCCACTAGCAGAGACCCAGTACTTC.

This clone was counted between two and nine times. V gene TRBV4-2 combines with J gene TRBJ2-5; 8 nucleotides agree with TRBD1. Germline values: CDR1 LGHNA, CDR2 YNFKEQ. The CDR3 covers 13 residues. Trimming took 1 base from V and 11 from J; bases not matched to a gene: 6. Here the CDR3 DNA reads TGTGCCAGCAGCCAAGCCGGACAGGGACAGCAGTACTTC. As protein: CASSQAGQGQQYF.

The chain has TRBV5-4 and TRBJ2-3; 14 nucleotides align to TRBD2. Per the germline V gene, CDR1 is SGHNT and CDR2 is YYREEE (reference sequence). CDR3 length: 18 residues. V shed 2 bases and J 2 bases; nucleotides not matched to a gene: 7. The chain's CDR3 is CASSLPTSGRALTDTQYF. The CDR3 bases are TGTGCCAGCAGCTTACCGACTAGCGGGAGGGCCCTCACAGATACGCAGTATTTT. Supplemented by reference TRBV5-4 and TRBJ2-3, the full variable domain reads ETGVTQSPTHLIKTRGQQVTLRCSSQSGHNTVSWYQQALGQGPQFIFQYYREEENGRGNFPPRFSGLQFPNYSSELNVNALELDDSALYLCASSLPTSGRALTDTQYFGPGTRLTVL.

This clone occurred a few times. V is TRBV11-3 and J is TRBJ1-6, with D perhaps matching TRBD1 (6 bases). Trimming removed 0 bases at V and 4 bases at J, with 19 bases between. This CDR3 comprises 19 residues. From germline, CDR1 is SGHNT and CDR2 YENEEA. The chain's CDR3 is CASSLDREPGHFYNSPLHF. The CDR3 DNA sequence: TGTGCCAGCAGCTTAGATCGGGAACCGGGACACTTTTATAATTCACCCCTCCACTTT. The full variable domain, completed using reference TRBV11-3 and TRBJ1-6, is EAGVVQSPRYKIIEKKQPVAFWCNPISGHNTLYWYLQNLGQGPELLIRYENEEAVDDSQLPKDRFSAERLKGVDSTLKIQPAELGDSAVYLCASSLDREPGHFYNSPLHFGNGTRLTVT.

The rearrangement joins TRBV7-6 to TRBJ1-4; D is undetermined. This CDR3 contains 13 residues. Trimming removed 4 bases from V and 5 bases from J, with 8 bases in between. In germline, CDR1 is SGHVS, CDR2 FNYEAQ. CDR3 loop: CASSSYKNEKLFF. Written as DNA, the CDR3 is TGTGCCAGCAGCTCCTATAAAAATGAAAAACTGTTTTTT.

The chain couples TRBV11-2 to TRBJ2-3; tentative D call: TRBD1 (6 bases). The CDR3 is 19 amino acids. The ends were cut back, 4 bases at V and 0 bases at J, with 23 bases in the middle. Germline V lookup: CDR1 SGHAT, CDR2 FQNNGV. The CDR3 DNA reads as TGTGCCAGCAGCTACACCTTACAAACAGGGCGAACTAGCACAGATACGCAGTATTTT. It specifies CASSYTLQTGRTSTDTQYF.

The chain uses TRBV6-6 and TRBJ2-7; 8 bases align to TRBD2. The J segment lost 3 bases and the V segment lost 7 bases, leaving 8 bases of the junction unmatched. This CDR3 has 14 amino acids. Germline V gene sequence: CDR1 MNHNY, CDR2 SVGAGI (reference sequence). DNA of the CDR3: TGTGCCAGCATCCTTAGCGGGACCCACTACGAGCAGTACTTC. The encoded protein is CASILSGTHYEQYF.

The CDR3 reads CASRLPGLPSTIEQFF. The CDR3 DNA sequence: TGTGCCAGCAGGTTACCGGGACTCCCTTCTACAATCGAGCAGTTCTTC. The chain uses TRBV7-2 and TRBJ2-1; perhaps TRBD2 as D (6 bases). Deletions cut 6 bases from V and 10 bases from J, with 25 bases between. Germline V CDR1 and CDR2: SGHTA, FQGNSA. The CDR3 consists of 16 residues.

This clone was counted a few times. The CDR3 coding sequence is TGCGCCAGCAGTGGAAGCGGGAGGCCGACATCCTCCTACGAGCAGTACTTC. Amino acid sequence: CASSGSGRPTSSYEQYF. The genes are TRBV10-2 and TRBJ2-7; 9 bases are shared with TRBD2. Germline trimming cut 4 bases from V and 0 bases from J; bases unmatched to any gene: 10. The CDR3 has 17 residues. CDR1 is WSHSY and CDR2 is SAAADI in the germline V gene.

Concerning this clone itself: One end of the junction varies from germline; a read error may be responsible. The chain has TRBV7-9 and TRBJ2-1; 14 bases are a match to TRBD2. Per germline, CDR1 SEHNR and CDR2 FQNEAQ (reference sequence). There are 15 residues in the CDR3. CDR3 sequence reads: CSSSSPGLAGDEQFF. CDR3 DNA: TGTTCCAGCAGCTCTCCGGGACTAGCGGGAGATGAGCAGTTCTTC.

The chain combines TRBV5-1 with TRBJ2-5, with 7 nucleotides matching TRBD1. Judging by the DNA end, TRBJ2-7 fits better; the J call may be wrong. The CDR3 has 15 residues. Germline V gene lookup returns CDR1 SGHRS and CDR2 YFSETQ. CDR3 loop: CASSLAGTVSYEQYF. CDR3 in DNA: TGCGCCAGCAGCTTGGCCGGGACAGTCTCCTACGAGCAGTACTTC.

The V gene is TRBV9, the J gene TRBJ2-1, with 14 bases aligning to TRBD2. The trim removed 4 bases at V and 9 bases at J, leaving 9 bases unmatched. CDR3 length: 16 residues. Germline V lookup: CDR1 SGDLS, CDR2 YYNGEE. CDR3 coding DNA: TGTGCCAGCAGCCCCCCGGGACTAGCGGGAGTGGGTGAGCAGTTCTTC. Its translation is CASSPPGLAGVGEQFF. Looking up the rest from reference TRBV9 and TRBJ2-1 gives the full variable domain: DSGVTQTPKHLITATGQRVTLRCSPRSGDLSVYWYQQSLDQGLQFLIQYYNGEERAKGNILERFSAQQFPDLHSELNLSSLELGDSALYFCASSPPGLAGVGEQFFGPGTRLTVL.

CDR3 sequence: CASSFSTGTDSYEQYF. In DNA form, the CDR3 reads TGTGCCAGCAGCTTTTCAACCGGGACAGACTCCTACGAGCAGTACTTC. This chain connects TRBV11-3 to TRBJ2-7; TRBD1 matches 7 bases. This CDR3 comprises 16 residues. J lost 0 bases, V lost 3 bases, and 8 bases had no gene match. The germline CDR1 and CDR2 sequences are SGHNT and YENEEA. Together with reference TRBV11-3 and TRBJ2-7, the CDR3 gives the full variable domain: EAGVVQSPRYKIIEKKQPVAFWCNPISGHNTLYWYLQNLGQGPELLIRYENEEAVDDSQLPKDRFSAERLKGVDSTLKIQPAELGDSAVYLCASSFSTGTDSYEQYFGPGTRLTVT.

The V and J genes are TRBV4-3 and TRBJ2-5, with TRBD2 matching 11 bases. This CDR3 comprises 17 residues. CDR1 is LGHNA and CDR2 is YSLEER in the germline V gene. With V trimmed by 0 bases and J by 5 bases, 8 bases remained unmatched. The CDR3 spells CASSQDLPSGRMETQYF. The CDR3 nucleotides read TGCGCCAGCAGCCAAGATCTCCCTAGCGGGAGGATGGAGACCCAGTACTTC.

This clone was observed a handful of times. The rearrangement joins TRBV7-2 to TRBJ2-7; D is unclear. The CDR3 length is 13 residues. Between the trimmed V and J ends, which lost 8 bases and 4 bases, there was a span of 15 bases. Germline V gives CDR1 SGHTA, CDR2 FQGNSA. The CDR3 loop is CASARVLSYEQYF. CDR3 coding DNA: TGTGCCAGCGCCCGAGTCTTAAGTTACGAGCAGTACTTC.

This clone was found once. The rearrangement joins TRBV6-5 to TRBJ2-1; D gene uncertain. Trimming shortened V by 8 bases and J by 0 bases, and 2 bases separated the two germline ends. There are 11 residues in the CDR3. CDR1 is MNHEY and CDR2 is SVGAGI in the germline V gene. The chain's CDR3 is CASRSYNEQFF. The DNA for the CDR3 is TGTGCCAGCCGCTCCTACAATGAGCAGTTCTTC.

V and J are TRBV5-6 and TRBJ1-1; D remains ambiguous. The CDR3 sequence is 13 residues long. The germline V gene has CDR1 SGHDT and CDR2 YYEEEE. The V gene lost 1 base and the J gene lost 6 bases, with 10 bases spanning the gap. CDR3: CASSLRRMAEAFF. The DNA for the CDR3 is TGTGCCAGCAGCTTGAGGAGAATGGCTGAAGCTTTCTTT.

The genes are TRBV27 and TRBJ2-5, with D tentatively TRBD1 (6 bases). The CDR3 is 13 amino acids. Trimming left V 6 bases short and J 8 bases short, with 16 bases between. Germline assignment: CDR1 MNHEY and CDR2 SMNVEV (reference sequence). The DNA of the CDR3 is TGTGCCAGCAGCGACAGGACCCCGGGCACCCAGTACTTC. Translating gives CASSDRTPGTQYF.

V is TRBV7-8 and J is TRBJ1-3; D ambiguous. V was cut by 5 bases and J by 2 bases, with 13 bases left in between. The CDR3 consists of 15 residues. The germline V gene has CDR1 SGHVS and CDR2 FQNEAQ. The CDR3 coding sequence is TGTGCCAGCAGCCCTCAGGTTAATCCTGGAAACACCATATATTTT. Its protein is CASSPQVNPGNTIYF. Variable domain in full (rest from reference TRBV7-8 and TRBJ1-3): GAGVSQSPRYKVAKRGQDVALRCDPISGHVSLFWYQQALGQGPEFLTYFQNEAQLDKSGLPSDRFFAERPEGSVSTLKIQRTQQEDSAVYLCASSPQVNPGNTIYFGEGSWLTVV.

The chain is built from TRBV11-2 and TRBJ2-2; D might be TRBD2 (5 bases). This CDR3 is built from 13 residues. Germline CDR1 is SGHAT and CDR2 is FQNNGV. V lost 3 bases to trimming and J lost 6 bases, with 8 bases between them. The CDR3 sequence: CASSLVGAGELFF. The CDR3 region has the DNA TGTGCCAGCAGCTTGGTCGGGGCCGGGGAGCTGTTTTTT.

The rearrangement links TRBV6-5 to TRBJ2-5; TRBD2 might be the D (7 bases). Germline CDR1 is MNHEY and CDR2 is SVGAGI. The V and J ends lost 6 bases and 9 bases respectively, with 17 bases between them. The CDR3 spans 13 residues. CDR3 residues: CASSQGTTRAQYF. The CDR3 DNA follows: TGTGCCAGCAGCCAGGGGACTACTCGGGCCCAGTACTTC.